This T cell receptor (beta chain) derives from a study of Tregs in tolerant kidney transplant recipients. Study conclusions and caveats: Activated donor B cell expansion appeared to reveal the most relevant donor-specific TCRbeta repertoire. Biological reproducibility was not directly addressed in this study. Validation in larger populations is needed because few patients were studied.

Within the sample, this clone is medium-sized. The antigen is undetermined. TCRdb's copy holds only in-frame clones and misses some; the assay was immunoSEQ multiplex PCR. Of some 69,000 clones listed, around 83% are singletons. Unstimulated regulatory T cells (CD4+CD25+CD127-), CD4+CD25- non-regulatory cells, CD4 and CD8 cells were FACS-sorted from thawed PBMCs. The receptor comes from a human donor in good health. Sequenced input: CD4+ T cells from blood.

The CDR3 DNA reads TGTGCCAGCAGCCTAAGGGCAGGGGGCACTGAAGCTTTCTTT. Encoded protein: CASSLRAGGTEAFF. The V and J genes are TRBV13 and TRBJ1-1, with TRBD1 matching 7 bases. This CDR3 contains 14 residues. V was pared by 5 bases and J by 4 bases, with 7 bases of the junction left unmatched. Germline assignment: CDR1 PRHDT and CDR2 FYEKMQ (reference sequence).